The source of this T cell receptor (beta chain) is a study of blood T cell repertoires in COVID-19. Study as a whole: The United States, Italy and Spain were the sources of the acute and convalescent COVID-19 samples.

Per the original data handling: Reference gene primer amplification gave nucleated cell count estimates. Clones were read by immunoSEQ multiplex PCR, and TCRdb kept only the in-frame ones, dropping some. V and J calls and clone size come straight from that table; D and trimming were deduced from the DNA. The table includes some 190,000 clones, approximately 87% detected once. The CDR3 is made up of 13 amino acids. Between the trimmed V and J ends, which lost 7 bases and 3 bases, there was a span of 13 bases. Germline V gene sequence: CDR1 MNHEY, CDR2 SVGAGI. Patients from Seattle were sampled longitudinally, starting during active infection.

Sequenced sample: peripheral blood. This TCR was recovered from a person aged 65 to 79 with COVID-19, enrolled during active disease. J is TRBJ2-7 and V is TRBV6-5; D is uncertain. The CDR3 sequence: CASTPQSYYEQYF. As DNA, the CDR3 is TGTGCCAGCACCCCACAATCATACTACGAGCAGTACTTC.